Listed here is a single TCR beta chain. Its antigen remains unknown. The sample originates from a study of cytomegalovirus exposure and HLA in healthy donors. The PCR had 60 Vbeta and 13 Jbeta primers. The authors' processing: In a later analysis, 80 million or so unique TCR beta chains included roughly 11 million shared by two or more donors. Using immunoSEQ multiplex PCR, the repertoire was profiled, and TCRdb retains in-frame clones only, with some absent. Clonal size and the V and J genes are those of that table, whereas D and trimming came from the DNA. Of approximately 60,000 clones detected, about 83% appear once; the ten largest clones hold more than 3.5%. CDR1 is SGHDT and CDR2 is YYEEEE in the germline V gene. Trimming cost V 5 bases and J 2 bases; bases outside gene matches: 8. This CDR3 region has 15 residues. Study observations and caveats: In a later analysis, more than 15,000 TCR beta sequences were associated with HLA alleles at 0.05 false discovery rate. It was 164 TCR beta chains that were listed as cytomegalovirus-associated. Among TCR beta chains of equal frequency, HLA-associated ones were more clonally expanded in a later analysis.

The sequence was obtained from a young man in good health and CMV-seronegative. The sample was PBMCs. J is TRBJ2-3 and V is TRBV5-6; 7 bases align to TRBD2. The CDR3 is CASRGDYLATDTQYF. CDR3 DNA: TGTGCCAGCAGGGGGGACTACCTCGCCACAGATACGCAGTATTTT.